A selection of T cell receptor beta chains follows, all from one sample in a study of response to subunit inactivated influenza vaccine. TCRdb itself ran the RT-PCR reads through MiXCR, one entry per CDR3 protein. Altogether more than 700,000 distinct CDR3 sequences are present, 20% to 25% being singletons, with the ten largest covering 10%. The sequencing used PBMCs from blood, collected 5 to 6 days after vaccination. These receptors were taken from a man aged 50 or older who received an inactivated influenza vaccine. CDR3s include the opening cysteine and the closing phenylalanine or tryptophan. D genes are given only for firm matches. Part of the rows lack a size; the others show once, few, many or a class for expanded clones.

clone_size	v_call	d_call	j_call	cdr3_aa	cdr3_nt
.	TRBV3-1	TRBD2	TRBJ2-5	CASGLAGPAGETQYF	TGTGCCAGCGGACTAGCGGGACCGGCAGGGGAGACCCAGTACTTC
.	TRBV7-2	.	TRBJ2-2	CASSLGGYTGELFF	TGTGCCAGCAGCCTAGGAGGGTACACCGGGGAGCTGTTTTTT
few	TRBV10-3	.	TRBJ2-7	CAISSGTEEQYF	TGTGCCATCTCCTCGGGAACGGAAGAGCAGTACTTC
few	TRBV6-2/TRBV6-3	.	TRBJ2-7	CASSYGRDSYEQYF	TGTGCCAGCAGTTACGGTAGGGACTCCTACGAGCAGTACTTC
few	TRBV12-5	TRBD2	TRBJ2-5	CASGRGGLETQYF	TGTGCTAGTGGACGCGGGGGGCTGGAGACCCAGTACTTC
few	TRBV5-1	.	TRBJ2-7	CASSPGGGEDQYF	TGCGCCAGCAGCCCTGGAGGAGGGGAGGATCAGTACTTC
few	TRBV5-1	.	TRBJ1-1	CASSPAAGTEAFF	TGCGCCAGCAGCCCTGCCGCCGGGACTGAAGCTTTCTTT
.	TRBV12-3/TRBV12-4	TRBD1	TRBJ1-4	CASSPGTGLEKLFF	TGTGCCAGCAGTCCCGGGACAGGGCTTGAAAAACTGTTTTTT
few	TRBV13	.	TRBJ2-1	CASSLGVTVSLNEQFF	TGTGCCAGCAGCTTAGGGGTGACAGTCTCTTTGAATGAGCAGTTCTTC
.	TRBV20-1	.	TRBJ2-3	CSARVPAVADTQYF	TGCAGTGCTAGAGTTCCCGCGGTGGCAGATACGCAGTATTTT
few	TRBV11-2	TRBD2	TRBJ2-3	CASSSPRGSGASAHTQYF	TGTGCCAGCAGCTCACCCCGGGGTAGCGGGGCCTCCGCACATACGCAGTATTTT
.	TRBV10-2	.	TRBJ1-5	CASSEGLEPQHF	TGCGCCAGCAGTGAGGGGCTGGAGCCCCAGCATTTT
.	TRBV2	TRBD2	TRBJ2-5	CASSEVSGTQTQYF	TGTGCCAGCAGTGAAGTGAGCGGGACGCAGACCCAGTACTTC
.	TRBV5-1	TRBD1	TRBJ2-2	CASSLRTGLSGELFF	TGCGCCAGCAGCTTAAGGACAGGGTTGTCCGGGGAGCTGTTTTTT
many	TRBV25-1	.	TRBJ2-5	CASSALGSSGPIPQYF	TGTGCCAGCAGTGCCCTAGGGAGCTCAGGGCCCATCCCCCAGTACTTC
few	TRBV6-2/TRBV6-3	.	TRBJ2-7	CASSYPRDDEQYF	TGTGCCAGCAGTTACCCCAGGGACGACGAGCAGTACTTC
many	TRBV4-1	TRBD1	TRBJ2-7	CASSLHRGNEQYF	TGCGCCAGCAGCTTACACAGGGGAAACGAGCAGTACTTC
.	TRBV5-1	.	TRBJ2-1	CASRKPGDSYNEQFF	TGCGCCAGCAGAAAACCCGGGGACTCCTACAATGAGCAGTTCTTC
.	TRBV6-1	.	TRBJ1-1	CASNKRRGATEAFF	TGTGCCAGCAACAAACGGCGAGGGGCCACTGAAGCTTTCTTT
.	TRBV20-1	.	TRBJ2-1	CSAINSGLGNEQFF	TGCAGTGCTATCAACTCGGGACTCGGCAATGAGCAGTTCTTC
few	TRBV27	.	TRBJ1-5	CASSLWGGNQPQHF	TGTGCCAGCAGTTTGTGGGGAGGGAATCAGCCCCAGCATTTT
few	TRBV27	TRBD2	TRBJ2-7	CASSPLSSGGAMEQYF	TGTGCCAGCAGTCCCCTCTCGAGCGGGGGTGCTATGGAGCAGTACTTC
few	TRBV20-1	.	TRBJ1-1	CSAPDPIGREENEAFF	TGCAGTGCTCCAGATCCGATTGGACGGGAGGAAAATGAAGCTTTCTTT
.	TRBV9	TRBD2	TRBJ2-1	CASSVLAGLSINEQFF	TGTGCCAGCAGCGTCTTAGCGGGGCTATCGATCAATGAGCAGTTCTTC
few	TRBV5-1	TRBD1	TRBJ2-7	CASSQIPTGDRDSYEQYF	TGCGCCAGCAGTCAAATCCCTACCGGGGACAGGGATTCCTACGAGCAGTACTTC
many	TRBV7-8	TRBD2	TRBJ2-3	CASSLGLAGIDTQYF	TGTGCCAGCAGCTTGGGACTAGCGGGAATAGATACGCAGTATTTT
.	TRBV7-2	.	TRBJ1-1	CASSPGQMEAFF	TGTGCCAGCAGCCCTGGACAGATGGAAGCTTTCTTT
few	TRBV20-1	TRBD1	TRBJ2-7	CSARDDRGGHEQYF	TGCAGTGCTAGAGACGACAGGGGCGGCCACGAGCAGTACTTC